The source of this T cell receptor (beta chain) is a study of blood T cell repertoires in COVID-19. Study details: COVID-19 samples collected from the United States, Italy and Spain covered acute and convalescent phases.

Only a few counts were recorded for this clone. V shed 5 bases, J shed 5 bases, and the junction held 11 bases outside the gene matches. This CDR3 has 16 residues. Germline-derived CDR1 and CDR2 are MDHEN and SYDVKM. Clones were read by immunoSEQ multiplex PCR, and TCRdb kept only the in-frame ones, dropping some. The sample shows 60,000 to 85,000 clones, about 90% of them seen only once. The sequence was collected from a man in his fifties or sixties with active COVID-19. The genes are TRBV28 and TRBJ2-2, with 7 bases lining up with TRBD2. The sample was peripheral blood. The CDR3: CASSKRGLTATGELFF. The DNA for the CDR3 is TGTGCCAGCAGTAAGAGGGGACTAACAGCAACCGGGGAGCTGTTTTTT. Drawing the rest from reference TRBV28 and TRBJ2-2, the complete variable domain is DVKVTQSSRYLVKRTGEKVFLECVQDMDHENMFWYRQDPGLGLRLIYFSYDVKMKEKGDIPEGYSVSREKKERFSLILESASTNQTSMYLCASSKRGLTATGELFFGEGSRLTVL.